This paragraph covers one T cell receptor (beta chain) sequence. This entry belongs to a study of PD-L1 blockade in urothelial cancer. Overall study context: Before enrollment, 0 to 3 chemotherapy regimens had been given to patients. Once treatment had started, blood was analyzed at 3 weeks (second dose) and again at 6 weeks.

Trimming took 2 bases from V and 4 from J; bases not matched to a gene: 7. This CDR3 is built from 16 residues. Germline V gene data show CDR1 as ENHRY and CDR2 as SYGVKD. The assay was immunoSEQ multiplex PCR, and TCRdb's table has in-frame clones only and misses some. The sample has 100,000 to 150,000 clones, 86% seen once. The time point here: peripheral blood 6 weeks after treatment start. This sequence joins TRBV10-3 and TRBJ2-3; 9 bases align to TRBD2. The source is a man aged 45-60 years with urothelial cancer. This sample comprised PBMCs, obtained around atezolizumab (anti-PD-L1) treatment. CDR3: CAISERLAGAADTQYF. Here the CDR3 DNA reads TGTGCCATCAGTGAGAGATTAGCGGGAGCCGCAGATACGCAGTATTTT.